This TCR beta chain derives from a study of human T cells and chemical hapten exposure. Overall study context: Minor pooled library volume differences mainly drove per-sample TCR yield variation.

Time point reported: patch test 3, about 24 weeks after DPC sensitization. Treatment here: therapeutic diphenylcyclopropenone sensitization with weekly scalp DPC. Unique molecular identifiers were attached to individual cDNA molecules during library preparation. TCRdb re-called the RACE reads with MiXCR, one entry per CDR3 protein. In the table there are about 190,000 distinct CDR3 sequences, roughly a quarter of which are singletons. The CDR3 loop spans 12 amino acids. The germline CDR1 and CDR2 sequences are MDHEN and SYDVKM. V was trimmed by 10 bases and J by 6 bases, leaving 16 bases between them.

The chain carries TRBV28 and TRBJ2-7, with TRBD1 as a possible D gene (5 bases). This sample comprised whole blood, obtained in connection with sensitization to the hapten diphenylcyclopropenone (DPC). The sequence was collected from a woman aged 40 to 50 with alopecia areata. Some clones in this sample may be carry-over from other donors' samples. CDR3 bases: TGTGCCAACAGGTCTACCGAGCCCGAGCAGTACTTC. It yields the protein CANRSTEPEQYF.